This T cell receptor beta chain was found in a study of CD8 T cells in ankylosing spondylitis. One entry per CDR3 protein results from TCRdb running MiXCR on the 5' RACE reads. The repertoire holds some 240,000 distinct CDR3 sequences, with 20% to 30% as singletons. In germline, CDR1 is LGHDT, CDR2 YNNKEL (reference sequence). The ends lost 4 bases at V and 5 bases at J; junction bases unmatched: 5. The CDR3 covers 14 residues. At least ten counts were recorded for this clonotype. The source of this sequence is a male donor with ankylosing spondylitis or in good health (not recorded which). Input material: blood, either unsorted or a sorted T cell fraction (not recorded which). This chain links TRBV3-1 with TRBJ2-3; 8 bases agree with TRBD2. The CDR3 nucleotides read TGTGCCAGCAGCCGCGGACTAGCTGGAGATACGCAGTATTTT. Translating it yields CASSRGLAGDTQYF.